Each of the 23 T cell receptor beta chains below was sequenced from the same sample in a study of blood T cell repertoires in COVID-19 (dated by TCRdb to the early 2020s). Receptor libraries were prepared by the immunoSEQ multiplex PCR assay. This is the immuneACCESS table as TCRdb keeps it, with only in-frame sequences that have V and J called. A part of the clones is gone; compared with another copy, unresolved V genes explain less than half, and the rest is unexplained. Present in this sample are 150,000 to 200,000 clones, around 87% of which were seen just once. Of the sample, approximately 2% is held by the ten largest clones. Sequenced: PBMCs or T cells enriched from blood (not recorded which). These receptors came from a woman aged 25-40 years who had recovered from COVID-19.

The CDR3 sequence is CSAGGTGERGNYGYTF. The CDR3 region has the DNA TGCAGTGCTGGTGGGACAGGGGAAAGGGGGAACTATGGCTACACCTTC. The J gene is TRBJ1-2, the V gene TRBV20-1, with 10 bases fitting TRBD1. The CDR3 runs to 16 residues. The V segment lost 5 bases and the J segment 2 bases; nucleotides outside the gene matches: 11. Per the germline V gene, CDR1 is DFQATT and CDR2 is SNEGSKA (reference sequence).

The J gene is TRBJ2-5, the V gene TRBV19; 10 nucleotides agree with TRBD1. V dropped 5 bases and J dropped 5; count of bases not matched to a gene: 8. From germline, CDR1 is LNHDA and CDR2 SQIVND (reference sequence). This CDR3 is built from 15 residues. CDR3 sequence reads: CASSVGQGGFETQYF. The CDR3 region has the DNA TGTGCCAGTAGTGTCGGACAGGGGGGTTTCGAGACCCAGTACTTC.

The chain employs TRBV11-2 and TRBJ2-1; 12 nucleotides align to TRBD2. The V and J ends lost 8 bases and 8 bases, in that order; junction bases with no gene match: 7. CDR1 SGHAT and CDR2 FQNNGV come from the germline V gene. The CDR3 consists of 14 residues. This CDR3 is CASDRTSGVDEQFF. Written as DNA, the CDR3 is TGTGCCAGCGATCGGACTAGCGGGGTCGATGAGCAGTTCTTC.

The rearrangement links TRBV7-3 to TRBJ2-3; D perhaps matches TRBD1 (7 bases). CDR1 and CDR2 from the germline V gene are SGHTA and FQGTGA. CDR3 size: 17 residues. The V end was cut by 5 bases, the J end by 6 bases, with 24 bases between. DNA for the CDR3: TGTGCCAGCAGCCCACACTCGGGGGCAGGGGGTAGGGATACGCAGTATTTT. Translating gives CASSPHSGAGGRDTQYF.

This clone was seen once. The chain recombines TRBV3-1 (or the pseudogene TRBV3-2) with TRBJ2-7, with D perhaps TRBD2 (5 bases). Trimming pared 0 bases from V and 3 bases from J, leaving 18 bases between. Germline V gene lookup returns CDR1 LGHDT and CDR2 YNNKEL (reference sequence). The CDR3 is 17 residues long. CDR3 residues: CASSQDHVGLTNYEQYF. As DNA, the CDR3 is TGTGCCAGCAGCCAAGACCACGTAGGACTTACTAACTACGAGCAGTACTTC.

V is TRBV11-3 and J is TRBJ1-1; D gene ambiguous. This CDR3 contains 12 residues. V was shortened by 7 bases and J by 0 bases, with 6 bases between the two germline ends. Germline CDR1 is SGHNT and CDR2 is YENEEA. In nucleotides, the CDR3 is TGTGCCAGCACCCAGATGAACACTGAAGCTTTCTTT. Translation: CASTQMNTEAFF. Supplemented by reference TRBV11-3 and TRBJ1-1, the full variable domain reads EAGVVQSPRYKIIEKKQPVAFWCNPISGHNTLYWYLQNLGQGPELLIRYENEEAVDDSQLPKDRFSAERLKGVDSTLKIQPAELGDSAVYLCASTQMNTEAFFGQGTRLTVV.

This clone appeared a few times. J is TRBJ2-7 and V is TRBV5-6, with TRBD1 identical over 11 bases. V was clipped by 7 bases and J by 3 bases; unmatched bases: 9. CDR3 length equals 15 residues. CDR1 SGHDT and CDR2 YYEEEE come from the germline V gene. CDR3 region: CASHDAGTGGYEQYF. The CDR3 DNA follows: TGTGCCAGCCATGATGCCGGGACAGGGGGCTACGAGCAGTACTTC. Full variable domain (rest looked up from reference TRBV5-6 and TRBJ2-7): DAGVTQSPTHLIKTRGQQVTLRCSPKSGHDTVSWYQQALGQGPQFIFQYYEEEERQRGNFPDRFSGHQFPNYSSELNVNALLLGDSALYLCASHDAGTGGYEQYFGPGTRLTVT.

This chain uses TRBV25-1 with TRBJ1-5; D is unresolved. CDR1 and CDR2 from the germline V gene are MGHDK and SYGVNS. V was pared by 4 bases and J by 5 bases, with 15 bases between. CDR3 size: 15 residues. This CDR3 is CASSASGGNHQPQHF. The CDR3 DNA follows: TGTGCCAGCAGTGCCTCGGGAGGAAATCATCAGCCCCAGCATTTT.

This clone occurred a few times. The V call is TRBV19, the J call TRBJ1-1; 10 bases are shared with TRBD1. The CDR3 is made up of 14 amino acids. V lost 7 bases, J lost 4 bases, and 6 bases stayed unmatched. Per the germline V gene, CDR1 is LNHDA and CDR2 is SQIVND (reference sequence). The CDR3: CASNDRGLATEAFF. The CDR3 DNA follows: TGTGCCAGTAACGACAGGGGGCTGGCCACTGAAGCTTTCTTT.

The chain combines TRBV6-5 with TRBJ2-7, with unresolved D. In germline, CDR1 is MNHEY, CDR2 SVGAGI. The length of the CDR3 is 11 residues. V dropped 6 bases and J dropped 2 bases, with 5 bases sitting between them. This CDR3 is CASSPTYEQYF. CDR3 in DNA: TGTGCCAGCAGCCCCACCTACGAGCAGTACTTC.

This clone showed up just once. The chain is built from TRBV24-1 and TRBJ2-3; TRBD2 aligns across 7 bases. The CDR3 runs to 15 residues. V lost 6 bases and J lost 3; bases outside the gene matches: 8. Per germline, CDR1 KGHDR and CDR2 SFDVKD. The CDR3 reads CATSRGGGSTDTQYF. In nucleotides, the CDR3 is TGTGCCACCAGTCGGGGTGGCGGGAGTACAGATACGCAGTATTTT.

This clone was observed a handful of times. The J gene is TRBJ1-3, the V gene TRBV7-2; 9 bases are shared with TRBD1. The CDR3 consists of 16 residues. Per the germline V gene, CDR1 is SGHTA and CDR2 is FQGNSA. J gave up 4 bases and V 5 bases, and 9 bases lay outside the gene matches. CDR3 amino acids: CASSVRGGTGGNTIYF. The CDR3 nucleotides are TGTGCCAGCAGCGTTAGGGGAGGGACAGGGGGAAACACCATATATTTT.

The chain employs TRBV5-1 and TRBJ1-1; D gene unclear. CDR3 length: 16 amino acids. Germline V gene lookup returns CDR1 SGHRS and CDR2 YFSETQ. V was pared by 0 bases and J by 0 bases, with 12 bases between. The CDR3 region has the DNA TGCGCCAGCAGCTTGGGGCCGGACTCAATGAACACTGAAGCTTTCTTT. This gives the protein CASSLGPDSMNTEAFF.

The gene calls are TRBV14 and TRBJ2-7; D is possibly TRBD1 (5 bases). Germline values: CDR1 SGHDN, CDR2 FVKESK. V was shortened by 0 bases and J by 2 bases, with 14 bases between the two germline ends. The CDR3 is 16 residues long. Here the CDR3 DNA reads TGTGCCAGCAGCCAAGACCTAGGACACCCGCCCTACGAGCAGTACTTC. This gives the protein CASSQDLGHPPYEQYF.

V gene TRBV6-4 combines with J gene TRBJ1-1, with D possibly TRBD1 on 5 matching bases. The V end was cut by 6 bases, the J end by 4 bases, with 15 bases between. The CDR3 runs to 14 residues. Germline-derived CDR1 and CDR2 are MRHNA and SNTAGT. CDR3 in DNA: TGTGCCAGCAGCCTAATCGGGGGTAGCACTGAAGCTTTCTTT. It yields the protein CASSLIGGSTEAFF.

This chain connects TRBV23-1 to TRBJ2-2; D may be TRBD1 (5 bases). TRBV23-1 is assigned to the ORF class and has an uncertain function. This CDR3 region has 12 residues. Trimming took off 6 bases at V and 6 bases at J, with 8 bases between the two ends. Here the CDR3 DNA reads TGCGCCAGCAGCCCAGGGTCCGGGGAGCTGTTTTTT. It codes for CASSPGSGELFF.

This chain links TRBV28 with TRBJ1-6, with 8 bases matching TRBD1. The ends lost 6 bases at V and 4 bases at J; junction bases unmatched: 8. This CDR3 has 16 amino acids. The V gene's germline CDR1 is MDHEN and CDR2 SYDVKM. CDR3 in amino acids: CASSHYGQGYNSPLHF. In DNA form, the CDR3 reads TGTGCCAGCAGCCATTATGGACAGGGTTATAATTCACCCCTCCACTTT. Variable domain in full (rest from reference TRBV28 and TRBJ1-6): DVKVTQSSRYLVKRTGEKVFLECVQDMDHENMFWYRQDPGLGLRLIYFSYDVKMKEKGDIPEGYSVSREKKERFSLILESASTNQTSMYLCASSHYGQGYNSPLHFGNGTRLTVT.

The V gene is TRBV27, the J gene TRBJ2-7, with D perhaps TRBD1 (7 bases). With 5 bases removed from V and 2 bases from J, the gap between germline ends came to 22 bases. The germline CDR1 and CDR2 sequences are MNHEY and SMNVEV (reference sequence). CDR3 length equals 17 residues. This CDR3 reads CASSPGGRSGLTYEQYF. CDR3 in DNA: TGTGCCAGCAGTCCAGGGGGGAGGAGCGGGCTAACCTACGAGCAGTACTTC.

The V call is TRBV7-8, the J call TRBJ1-6; 10 nucleotides match TRBD1. CDR1 and CDR2 (germline): SGHVS, FQNEAQ. The CDR3 length is 16 residues. J gave up 7 bases and V 5 bases, and 8 bases lay outside the gene matches. The CDR3 coding sequence is TGTGCCAGCAGCGTCGACAGGGGGCAGGGGAATTCACCCCTCCACTTT. Protein product: CASSVDRGQGNSPLHF.

V is TRBV7-2 and J is TRBJ1-1; unclear D gene. The CDR3 length is 14 residues. The germline CDR1 and CDR2 sequences are SGHTA and FQGNSA. Trimming shortened V by 6 bases and J by 1 base, and 12 bases separated the two germline ends. The DNA of the CDR3 is TGTGCCAGCAGTTCGGGAGGTTGGAACACTGAAGCTTTCTTT. Amino acid sequence: CASSSGGWNTEAFF.

V and J are TRBV6-5 and TRBJ1-3; D uncertain. Germline CDR1 reads MNHEY; CDR2 reads SVGAGI. Between the trimmed V and J ends, which lost 0 bases and 0 bases, there was a span of 6 bases. The CDR3 length is 15 residues. In nucleotides, the CDR3 is TGTGCCAGCAGTTACTCGACACGCTCTGGAAACACCATATATTTT. Translated, it gives CASSYSTRSGNTIYF.

The chain links TRBV2 to TRBJ2-4; 10 bases agree with TRBD1. V shed 2 bases, J shed 7 bases, and the junction held 5 bases outside the gene matches. This CDR3 comprises 15 residues. Looked up from germline, CDR1 is SNHLY and CDR2 is FYNNEI. Here the CDR3 DNA reads TGTGCCAGCAGTGAACTTGACAGGGGGCCGAACATTCAGTACTTC. Amino acids: CASSELDRGPNIQYF.

This clone was seen a single time. This rearrangement joins TRBV9 to TRBJ1-2; no definite D call. V shed 0 bases and J shed 6 bases, with 12 bases lying between them. Per germline, CDR1 SGDLS and CDR2 YYNGEE. CDR3 length equals 14 residues. The CDR3 coding sequence is TGTGCCAGCAGCGTAGGTAGCGGGGTCAATGGCTACACCTTC. It translates to CASSVGSGVNGYTF.